The entry that follows covers one T cell receptor beta chain sequence. What it recognizes is unknown. The sample comes from a study of immune evolution from preneoplasia to lung adenocarcinoma. About the research overall: HLA loss of heterozygosity: approximately 7.5% AIS, 15% MIA, about 30% ADC, none AAH. General study points: Clonality was highest in normal lung, lower in later-stage lesions apparently. KRAS-mutant nodules had the highest T cell clonality. From normal lung to invasive adenocarcinoma, top clone frequencies appeared to decrease.

The data were produced by immunoSEQ multiplex PCR, yet TCRdb's version contains in-frame clones alone and is incomplete. This sample has more than 4,000 clones, with around three quarters found just once. V was pared by 0 bases and J by 8 bases, with 14 bases between. The CDR3 covers 14 residues. The germline gives CDR1 LNHNV, CDR2 YYDKDF (reference sequence). The source is a person aged 65-85 years with invasive lung adenocarcinoma. Some clones in this sample may be carry-over from other donors' samples. Sample: FFPE invasive lung adenocarcinoma tissue. The chain links TRBV15 to TRBJ2-7; TRBD1 is a possible D gene (5 bases). The CDR3 is CATSRDTAGNKQYF. For the CDR3, the DNA is TGTGCCACCAGCAGAGATACGGCAGGGAATAAGCAGTACTTC.